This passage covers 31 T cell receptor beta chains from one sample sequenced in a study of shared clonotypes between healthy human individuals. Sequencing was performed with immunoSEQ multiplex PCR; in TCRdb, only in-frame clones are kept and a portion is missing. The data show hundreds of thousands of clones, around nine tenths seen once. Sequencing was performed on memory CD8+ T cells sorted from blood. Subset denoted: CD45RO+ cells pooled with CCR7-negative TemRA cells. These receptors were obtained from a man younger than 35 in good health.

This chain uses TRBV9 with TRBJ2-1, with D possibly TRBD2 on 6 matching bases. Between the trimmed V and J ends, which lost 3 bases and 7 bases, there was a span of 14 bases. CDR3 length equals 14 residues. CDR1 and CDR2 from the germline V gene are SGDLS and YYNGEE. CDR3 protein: CASSGGDWLNEQFF. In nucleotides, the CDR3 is TGTGCCAGCAGCGGAGGGGACTGGCTAAATGAGCAGTTCTTC.

The CDR3 loop reads CASSYQAGGTYEQYF. Written as DNA, the CDR3 is TGCGCCAGCAGCTACCAAGCGGGAGGCACCTACGAGCAGTACTTC. The rearrangement joins TRBV4-1 to TRBJ2-7, with 9 bases matching TRBD2. This CDR3 contains 15 residues. The V gene end was trimmed by 5 bases and the J gene end by 2 bases; junction bases not matched to a gene: 7. Germline V gives CDR1 MGHRA, CDR2 YSYEKL.

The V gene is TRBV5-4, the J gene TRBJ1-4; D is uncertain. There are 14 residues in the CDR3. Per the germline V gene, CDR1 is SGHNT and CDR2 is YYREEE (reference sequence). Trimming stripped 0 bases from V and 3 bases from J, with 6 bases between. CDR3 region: CASSLGGANEKLFF. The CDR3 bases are TGTGCCAGCAGCTTGGGCGGGGCTAATGAAAAACTGTTTTTT.

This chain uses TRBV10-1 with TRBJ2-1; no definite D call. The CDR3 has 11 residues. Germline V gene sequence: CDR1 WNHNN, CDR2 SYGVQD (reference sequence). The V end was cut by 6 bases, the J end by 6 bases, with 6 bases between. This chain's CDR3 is CASSDGNEQFF. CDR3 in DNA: TGCGCCAGCAGCGACGGCAATGAGCAGTTCTTC.

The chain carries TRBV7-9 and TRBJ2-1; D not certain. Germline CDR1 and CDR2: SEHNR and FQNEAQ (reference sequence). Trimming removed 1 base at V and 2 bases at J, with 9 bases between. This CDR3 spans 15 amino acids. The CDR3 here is CASSLVVAPYNEQFF. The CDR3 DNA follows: TGTGCCAGCAGCTTAGTTGTGGCCCCCTACAATGAGCAGTTCTTC.

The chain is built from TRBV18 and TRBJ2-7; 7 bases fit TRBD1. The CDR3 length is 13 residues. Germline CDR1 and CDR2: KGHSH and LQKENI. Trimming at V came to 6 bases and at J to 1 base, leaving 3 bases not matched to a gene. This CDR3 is CASSPTGSYEQYF. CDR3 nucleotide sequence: TGTGCCAGCTCCCCGACAGGGTCCTACGAGCAGTACTTC.

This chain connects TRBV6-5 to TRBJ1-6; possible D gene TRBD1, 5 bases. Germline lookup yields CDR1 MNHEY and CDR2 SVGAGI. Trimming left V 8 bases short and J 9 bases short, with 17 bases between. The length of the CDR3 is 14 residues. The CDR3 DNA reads TGTGCCAGCCAGGATACTGGGGCGGTTTCACCCCTCCACTTT. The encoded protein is CASQDTGAVSPLHF.

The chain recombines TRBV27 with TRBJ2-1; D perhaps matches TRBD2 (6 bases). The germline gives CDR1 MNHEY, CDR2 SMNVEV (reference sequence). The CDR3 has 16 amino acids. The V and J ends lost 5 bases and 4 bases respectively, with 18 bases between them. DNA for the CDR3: TGTGCCAGCAGTGCCTTAGGTGTGGGGGGATACAATGAGCAGTTCTTC. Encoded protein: CASSALGVGGYNEQFF.

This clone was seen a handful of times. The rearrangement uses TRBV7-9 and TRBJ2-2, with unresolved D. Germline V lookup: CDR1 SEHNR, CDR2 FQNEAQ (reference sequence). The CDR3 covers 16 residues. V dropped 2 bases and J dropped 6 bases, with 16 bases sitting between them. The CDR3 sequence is CASSLSYGLVAGELFF. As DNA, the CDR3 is TGTGCCAGCAGCTTATCGTACGGATTGGTTGCCGGGGAGCTGTTTTTT.

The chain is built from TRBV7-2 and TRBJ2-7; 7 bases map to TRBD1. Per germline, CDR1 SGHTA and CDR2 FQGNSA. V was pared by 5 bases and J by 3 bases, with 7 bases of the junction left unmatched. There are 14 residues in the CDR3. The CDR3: CASSPRQGIYEQYF. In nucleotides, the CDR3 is TGTGCCAGCAGCCCTCGACAGGGAATCTACGAGCAGTACTTC.

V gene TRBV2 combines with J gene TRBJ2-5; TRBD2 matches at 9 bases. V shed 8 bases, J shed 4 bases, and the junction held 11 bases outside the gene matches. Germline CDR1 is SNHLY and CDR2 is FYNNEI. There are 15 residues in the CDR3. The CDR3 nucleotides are TGTGCCAGCGGACTAGCGAGGGCCCTTGGAGAGACCCAGTACTTC. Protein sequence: CASGLARALGETQYF.

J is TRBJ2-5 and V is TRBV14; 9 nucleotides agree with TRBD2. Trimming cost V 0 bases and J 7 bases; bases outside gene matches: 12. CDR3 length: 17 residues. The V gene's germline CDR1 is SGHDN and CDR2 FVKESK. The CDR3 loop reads CASSQDLGLAGKGTQYF. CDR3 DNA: TGTGCCAGCAGCCAAGATCTCGGGCTAGCGGGAAAGGGGACCCAGTACTTC.

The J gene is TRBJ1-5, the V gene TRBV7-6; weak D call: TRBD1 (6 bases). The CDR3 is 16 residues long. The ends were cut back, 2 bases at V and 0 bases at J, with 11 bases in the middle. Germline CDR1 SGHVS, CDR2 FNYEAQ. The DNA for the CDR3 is TGTGCCAGCAGCTTACCCGGACAGTTTAGCAATCAGCCCCAGCATTTT. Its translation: CASSLPGQFSNQPQHF.

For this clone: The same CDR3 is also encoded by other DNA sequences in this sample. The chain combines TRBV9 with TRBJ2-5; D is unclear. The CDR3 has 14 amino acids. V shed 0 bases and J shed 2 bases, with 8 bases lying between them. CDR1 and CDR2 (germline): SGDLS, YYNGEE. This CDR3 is CASSVDGTQETQYF. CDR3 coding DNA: TGTGCCAGCAGCGTAGATGGTACACAAGAGACCCAGTACTTC.

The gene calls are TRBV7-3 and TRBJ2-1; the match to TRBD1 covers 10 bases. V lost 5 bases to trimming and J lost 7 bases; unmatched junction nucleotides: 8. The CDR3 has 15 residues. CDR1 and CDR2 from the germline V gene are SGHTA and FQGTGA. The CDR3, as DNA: TGTGCCAGCAGCCAAAGACAGGGGGCTAAGAATGAGCAGTTCTTC. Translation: CASSQRQGAKNEQFF.

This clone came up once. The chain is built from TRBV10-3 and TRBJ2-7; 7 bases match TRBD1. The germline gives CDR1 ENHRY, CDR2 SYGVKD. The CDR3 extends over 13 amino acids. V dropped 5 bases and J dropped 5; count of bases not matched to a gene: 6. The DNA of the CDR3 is TGTGCCATCAGTCGGGTTGGGACAGACGAGCAGTACTTC. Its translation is CAISRVGTDEQYF.

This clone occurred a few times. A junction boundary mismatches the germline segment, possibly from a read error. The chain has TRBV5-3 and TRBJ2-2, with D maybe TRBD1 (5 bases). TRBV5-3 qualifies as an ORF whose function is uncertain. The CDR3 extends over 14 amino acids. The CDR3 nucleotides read TGTGCCAGCAGCTTGCAGGGGAACACCGGGGAGCTGTTTTTT. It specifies CASSLQGNTGELFF.

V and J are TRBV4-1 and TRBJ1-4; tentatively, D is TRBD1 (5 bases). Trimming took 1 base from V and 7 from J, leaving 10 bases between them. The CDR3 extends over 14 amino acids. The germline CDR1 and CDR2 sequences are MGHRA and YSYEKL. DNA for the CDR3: TGCGCCAGCAGCCAAGTACAGGTCGGTGAAAAACTGTTTTTT. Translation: CASSQVQVGEKLFF.

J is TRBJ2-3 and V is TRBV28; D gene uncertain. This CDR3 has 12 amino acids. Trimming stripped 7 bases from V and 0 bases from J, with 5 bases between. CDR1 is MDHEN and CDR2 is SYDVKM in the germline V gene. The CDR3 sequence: CASTSSTDTQYF. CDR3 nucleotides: TGTGCCAGCACTTCTAGCACAGATACGCAGTATTTT.

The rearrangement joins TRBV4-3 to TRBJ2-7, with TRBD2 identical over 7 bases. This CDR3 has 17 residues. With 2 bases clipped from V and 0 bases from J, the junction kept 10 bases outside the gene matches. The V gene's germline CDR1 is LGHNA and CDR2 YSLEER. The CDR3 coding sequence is TGCGCCAGCAGCCAAATCCTAGCGGAACCTAGCTCCTACGAGCAGTACTTC. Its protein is CASSQILAEPSSYEQYF.

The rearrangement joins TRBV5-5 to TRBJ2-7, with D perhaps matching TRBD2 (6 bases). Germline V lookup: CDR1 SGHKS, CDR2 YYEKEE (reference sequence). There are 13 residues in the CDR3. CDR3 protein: CVKTGVFPYEQYF. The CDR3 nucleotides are TGTGTCAAGACGGGAGTTTTCCCCTACGAGCAGTACTTC. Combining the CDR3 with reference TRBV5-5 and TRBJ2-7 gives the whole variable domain DAGVTQSPTHLIKTRGQQVTLRCSPISGHKSVSWYQQVLGQGPQFIFQYYEKEERGRGNFPDRFSARQFPNYSSELNVNALLLGDSALYLCVKTGVFPYEQYFGPGTRLTVT.

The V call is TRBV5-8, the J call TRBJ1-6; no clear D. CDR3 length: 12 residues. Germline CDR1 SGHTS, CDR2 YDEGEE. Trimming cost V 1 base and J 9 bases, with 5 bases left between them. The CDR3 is CASSLSSSPLHF. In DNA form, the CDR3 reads TGTGCCAGCAGCTTGTCAAGTTCACCCCTCCACTTT.

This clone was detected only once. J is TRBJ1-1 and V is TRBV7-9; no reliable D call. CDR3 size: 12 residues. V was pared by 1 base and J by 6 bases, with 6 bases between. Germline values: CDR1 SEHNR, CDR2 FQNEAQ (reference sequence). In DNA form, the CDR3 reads TGTGCCAGCAGCTTAGGGTTGGCTGAAGCTTTCTTT. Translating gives CASSLGLAEAFF.

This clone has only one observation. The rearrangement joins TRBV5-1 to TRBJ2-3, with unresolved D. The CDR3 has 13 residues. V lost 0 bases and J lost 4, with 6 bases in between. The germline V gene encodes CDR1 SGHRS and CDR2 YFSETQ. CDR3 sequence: CASSLAGADTQYF. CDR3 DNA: TGCGCCAGCAGCTTGGCCGGAGCAGATACGCAGTATTTT.

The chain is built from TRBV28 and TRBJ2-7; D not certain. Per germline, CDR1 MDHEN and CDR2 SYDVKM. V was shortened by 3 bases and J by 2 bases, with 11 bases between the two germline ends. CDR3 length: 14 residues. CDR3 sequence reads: CASSLPGYTYEQYF. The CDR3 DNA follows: TGTGCCAGCAGTTTGCCTGGGTATACCTACGAGCAGTACTTC.

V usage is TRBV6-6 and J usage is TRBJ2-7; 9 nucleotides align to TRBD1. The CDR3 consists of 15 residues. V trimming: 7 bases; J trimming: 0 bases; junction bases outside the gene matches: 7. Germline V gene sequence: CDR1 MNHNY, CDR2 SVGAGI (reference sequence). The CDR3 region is CASTLQGASSYEQYF. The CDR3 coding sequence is TGTGCCAGCACATTACAGGGGGCAAGCTCCTACGAGCAGTACTTC.

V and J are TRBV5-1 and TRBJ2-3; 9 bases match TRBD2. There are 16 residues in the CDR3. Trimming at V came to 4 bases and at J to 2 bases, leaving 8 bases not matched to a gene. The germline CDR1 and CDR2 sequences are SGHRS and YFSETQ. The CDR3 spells CASSIFGLAITDTQYF. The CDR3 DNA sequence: TGCGCCAGCAGCATATTTGGACTAGCGATCACAGATACGCAGTATTTT.

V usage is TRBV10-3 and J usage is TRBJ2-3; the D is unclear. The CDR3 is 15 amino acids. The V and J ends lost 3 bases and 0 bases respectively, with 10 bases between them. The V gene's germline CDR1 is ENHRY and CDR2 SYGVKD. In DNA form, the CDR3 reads TGTGCCATCAGTGACGCCGGCTTCAGCACAGATACGCAGTATTTT. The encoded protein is CAISDAGFSTDTQYF.

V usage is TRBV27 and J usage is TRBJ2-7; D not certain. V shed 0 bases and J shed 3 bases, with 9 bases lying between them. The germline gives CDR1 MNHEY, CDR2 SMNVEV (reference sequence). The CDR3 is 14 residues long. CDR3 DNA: TGTGCCAGCAGTTTATCTTCGAAAAGCTACGAGCAGTACTTC. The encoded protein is CASSLSSKSYEQYF.

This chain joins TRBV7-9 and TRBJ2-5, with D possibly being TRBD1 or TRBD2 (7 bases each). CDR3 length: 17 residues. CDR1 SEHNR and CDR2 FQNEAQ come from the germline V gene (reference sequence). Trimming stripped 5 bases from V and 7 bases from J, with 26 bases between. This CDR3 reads CASSPSGGEGQYGTQYF. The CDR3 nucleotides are TGTGCCAGCAGCCCTAGCGGCGGAGAGGGACAGTATGGGACCCAGTACTTC.

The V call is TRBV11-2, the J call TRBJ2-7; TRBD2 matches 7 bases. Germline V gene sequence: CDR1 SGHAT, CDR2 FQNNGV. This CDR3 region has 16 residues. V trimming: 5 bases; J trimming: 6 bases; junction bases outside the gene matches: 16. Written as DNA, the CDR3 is TGTGCCAGCAGCCCACGGTGGGGAGGGGACGAGGGCGAGCAGTACTTC. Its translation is CASSPRWGGDEGEQYF.